A selection of T cell receptor beta chains follows, all from one sample in a study of blood T cell repertoires in COVID-19. Profiled with immunoSEQ multiplex PCR; TCRdb holds only in-frame clones, not every one. The table lists approximately 160,000 clones, about four fifths of them singletons. The sequencing input was peripheral blood. The origin of the receptors is a man aged 60 to 75 with active or convalescent COVID-19. The CDR3 runs from the conserved cysteine through the conserved F or W. A D gene is named only where the DNA matches it firmly. Size tells how often a clone was seen (once, few, many) or the class of an expanded clone, and some rows leave it out.

abundance,d_gene,v_gene,CDR3aa
-,TRBD2,TRBV5-1,CASSPLGLATDTQYF
-,-,TRBV19,CASSHGPGGKLFF
-,TRBD2,TRBV27,CASSLGAGTRYEQYF
-,TRBD1,TRBV10-2,CASSGTGDNYGYTF
-,-,TRBV4-1,CASSHQGRNTEAFF
-,-,TRBV2,CASSERGASTDTQYF
-,-,TRBV18,CASSPGVNTEAFF
-,-,TRBV19,CASAGHRSNTEAFF
-,-,TRBV6-5,CASKRGQLEKLFF
-,-,TRBV7-2,CASSLASGPTDTQYF
-,TRBD2,TRBV3-1/TRBV3-2,CASRSTSGVYNEQFF
-,-,TRBV5-4,CASSLQGNTEAFF
-,TRBD2,TRBV5-4,CASSLGTSYEQFF
-,-,TRBV11-1,CASSFGDSPAGELFF
-,TRBD2,TRBV28,CASSSGGGYEQYF
few,-,TRBV19,CASSVRERQPQHF
-,-,TRBV18,CASSPLAGPNYEQYF
-,-,TRBV11-2,CASSLDREQPQHF